Each of the 25 T cell receptor beta chains below was sequenced from the same sample in a study of siplizumab effects on memory and regulatory T cells (dated by TCRdb to about 2019). The antigens these receptors bind are not known. For about six days, cells in the mixed lymphocyte reaction were kept in coculture at 37 degrees C. Libraries came from the immunoSEQ multiplex PCR assay. TCRdb retrieved this table from immuneACCESS and kept in-frame rearrangements only. Not all clones are present; in checked studies, unresolved V genes account for under half, and no reason is known for the remainder. The sample table holds 20,000 or so clones, of which 44% were seen once. Clones ranked in the top ten supply about 5.7% of the sample. The sample consisted of CFSE-low (dividing) CD4+ T cells sorted from an allogeneic mixed lymphocyte reaction. The receptors derive from a human donor in good health; the cells came from an allogeneic mixed lymphocyte reaction. Some clones in this sample may be carry-over from other donors' samples.

Comments on this clone: Other DNA sequences in the sample encode the same CDR3. The chain recombines TRBV7-9 with TRBJ1-6; a possible D gene is TRBD1 (5 bases). Germline CDR1 reads SEHNR; CDR2 reads FQNEAQ (reference sequence). This CDR3 is 16 amino acids long. V was cut by 5 bases and J by 0 bases, with 11 bases left in between. CDR3 sequence: CASSLGASSYNSPLHF. CDR3 DNA: TGTGCCAGCAGCCTCGGGGCAAGCTCCTATAATTCACCCCTCCACTTT.

This clone rates as medium-sized. The chain is built from TRBV30 and TRBJ1-5, with D perhaps TRBD1 (5 bases). Germline assignment: CDR1 GTSNPN and CDR2 SVGIG (reference sequence). V was pared by 2 bases and J by 7 bases, with 12 bases between. The CDR3 totals 13 residues. In DNA, the CDR3 is TGTGCCTGGAGTCTAGGGGTTCGGCAGCCCCAGCATTTT. Protein sequence: CAWSLGVRQPQHF.

The chain uses TRBV2 and TRBJ1-4; TRBD1 might be the D (6 bases). This CDR3 is 14 amino acids long. V was clipped by 5 bases and J by 5 bases, with 12 bases between them. Per the germline V gene, CDR1 is SNHLY and CDR2 is FYNNEI. CDR3 sequence: CASSFRGENEKLFF. In DNA, the CDR3 is TGTGCCAGCAGTTTCAGGGGCGAGAATGAAAAACTGTTTTTT.

There are a few counts of this clone. The chain joins TRBV18 to TRBJ2-7, with TRBD2 matching 11 bases. This CDR3 region has 15 residues. V shed 5 bases, J shed 3 bases, and the junction held 6 bases outside the gene matches. Germline V CDR1 and CDR2: KGHSH, LQKENI. This CDR3 is CASSSRLAGSYEQYF. The CDR3 DNA reads as TGTGCCAGCTCATCCCGACTAGCGGGGAGCTACGAGCAGTACTTC.

The table lists this clone with a few counts. The CDR3 loop reads CASTLGAYSGNTIYF. The CDR3, as DNA: TGTGCCAGTACCCTTGGGGCATACTCTGGAAACACCATATATTTT. J is TRBJ1-3 and V is TRBV19; weak D call: TRBD1 (5 bases). V was trimmed by 7 bases and J by 0 bases, leaving 13 bases between them. The CDR3 consists of 15 residues. Germline loops: CDR1 LNHDA, CDR2 SQIVND (reference sequence).

The table lists this clone with a few counts. The genes are TRBV5-4 and TRBJ2-7; 9 nucleotides align to TRBD2. The CDR3 is 15 residues long. V lost 3 bases to trimming and J lost 2 bases; unmatched junction nucleotides: 6. The germline V gene has CDR1 SGHNT and CDR2 YYREEE (reference sequence). CDR3 loop: CASSSAAGGPYEQYF. DNA of the CDR3: TGTGCCAGCAGCTCCGCAGCGGGGGGACCCTACGAGCAGTACTTC.

The sample holds a few counts of this clone. V is TRBV5-1 and J is TRBJ2-7, with 7 bases identical to TRBD1. CDR1 and CDR2 from the germline V gene are SGHRS and YFSETQ. The CDR3 loop spans 16 amino acids. With 2 bases clipped from V and 2 bases from J, the junction kept 10 bases outside the gene matches. The CDR3 reads CASSLGPRQGPYEQYF. The CDR3 coding sequence is TGCGCCAGCAGCTTAGGGCCCCGACAGGGACCCTACGAGCAGTACTTC.

The rearrangement joins TRBV11-2 to TRBJ1-1; D unclear. The CDR3 is 13 residues long. Trimming shortened V by 5 bases and J by 4 bases, and 11 bases separated the two germline ends. Per germline, CDR1 SGHAT and CDR2 FQNNGV. CDR3 amino acids: CASSPPGFTEAFF. The CDR3 DNA reads TGTGCCAGCAGCCCGCCGGGGTTCACTGAAGCTTTCTTT.

By share, this clone counts as medium-sized (0.01 to 0.1%). The chain carries TRBV18 and TRBJ2-7, with D possibly TRBD2 on 6 matching bases. The V gene's germline CDR1 is KGHSH and CDR2 LQKENI. V was clipped by 1 base and J by 5 bases, with 18 bases between them. This CDR3 has 16 residues. In nucleotides, the CDR3 is TGTGCCAGCTCACCACTGCGGGACCCCGGGTCCCACGAGCAGTACTTC. Translation gives CASSPLRDPGSHEQYF.

This clone has just a few counts. This chain connects TRBV6-5 to TRBJ2-6; D ambiguous. The V end lost 6 bases, the J end lost 4 bases, and 10 bases lay between the germline ends. The CDR3 spans 14 residues. Germline CDR1 MNHEY, CDR2 SVGAGI. The CDR3 loop is CASSFLRGANVLTF. Here the CDR3 DNA reads TGTGCCAGCAGCTTTCTAAGAGGGGCCAACGTCCTGACTTTC.

There are a few counts of this clone. The chain couples TRBV6-5 to TRBJ1-2, with unresolved D. The CDR3 is made up of 13 amino acids. V was clipped by 8 bases and J by 7 bases, with 17 bases between them. Germline assignment: CDR1 MNHEY and CDR2 SVGAGI. Here the CDR3 DNA reads TGTGCCAGCGTCCGAGCGGGGTCATTTGGCTACACCTTC. It is translated as CASVRAGSFGYTF.

This clone was found a few times. The chain recombines TRBV5-4 with TRBJ1-4; no clear D gene. This CDR3 comprises 14 residues. Trimming removed 0 bases at V and 3 bases at J, with 6 bases between. The germline V gene has CDR1 SGHNT and CDR2 YYREEE (reference sequence). CDR3 nucleotide sequence: TGTGCCAGCAGCTTGGACCTCTCTAATGAAAAACTGTTTTTT. This translates into CASSLDLSNEKLFF.

This chain joins TRBV6-1 and TRBJ2-3; TRBD1 agrees at 7 bases. CDR1 is MNHNS, CDR2 SASEGT, per germline. The CDR3 consists of 16 residues. Germline trimming cut 0 bases from V and 2 bases from J; bases unmatched to any gene: 5. The CDR3 loop reads CASSEALGTVTDTQYF. In DNA form, the CDR3 reads TGTGCCAGCAGTGAAGCCTTGGGGACAGTCACAGATACGCAGTATTTT.

The chain joins TRBV5-6 to TRBJ2-3, with D tentatively TRBD1 (6 bases). The CDR3 extends over 13 amino acids. Trimming took 4 bases from V and 4 from J, leaving 10 bases between them. CDR1 SGHDT and CDR2 YYEEEE come from the germline V gene. CDR3 DNA sequence: TGTGCCAGCAGCCCGTCAGGGGCAGATACGCAGTATTTT. Its translation is CASSPSGADTQYF.

This clone was observed at least ten times. The rearrangement links TRBV7-9 to TRBJ1-2, with D uncertain. Germline V gene lookup returns CDR1 SEHNR and CDR2 FQNEAQ (reference sequence). This CDR3 is built from 14 residues. Trimming took 1 base from V and 11 from J, leaving 17 bases between them. CDR3 loop: CASSLVGSGVRYTF. CDR3 bases: TGTGCCAGCAGCTTAGTGGGGTCAGGCGTTCGGTACACCTTC.

This chain links TRBV6-6 with TRBJ2-3; D is uncertain. From germline, CDR1 is MNHNY and CDR2 SVGAGI (reference sequence). The V end lost 0 bases, the J end lost 2 bases, and 6 bases lay between the germline ends. The CDR3 runs to 14 residues. The CDR3 reads CASSYSQVTDTQYF. The CDR3 nucleotides read TGTGCCAGCAGTTACTCCCAAGTCACAGATACGCAGTATTTT.

The gene calls are TRBV6-9 and TRBJ2-7; D is perhaps TRBD1 (5 bases). The germline V gene has CDR1 MNHGY and CDR2 SVAAGI. This CDR3 comprises 12 residues. Between the trimmed V and J ends, which lost 7 bases and 2 bases, there was a span of 9 bases. CDR3 in amino acids: CASTGSAYEQYF. CDR3 coding DNA: TGTGCCAGCACAGGGTCGGCCTACGAGCAGTACTTC.

The gene calls are TRBV6-5 and TRBJ1-5; no clear D gene. The CDR3 is 14 amino acids. Trimming cost V 2 bases and J 5 bases, with 10 bases left between them. The germline V gene has CDR1 MNHEY and CDR2 SVGAGI. The chain's CDR3 is CASSYGSGHQPQHF. The CDR3 DNA sequence: TGTGCCAGCAGTTACGGGTCGGGTCATCAGCCCCAGCATTTT.

Regarding this clone: One end of the junction varies from germline; a read error may be responsible. The chain employs TRBV6-1 and TRBJ1-2, with D possibly matching TRBD1 (5 bases). The CDR3 consists of 12 residues. Germline V gene data show CDR1 as MNHNS and CDR2 as SASEGT. The CDR3 DNA is TGTGCCATCGTCTGGGGGATCTATGTCTACACCTTC. Protein: CAIVWGIYVYTF.

By proportion, this clone is medium-sized. This sequence joins TRBV2 and TRBJ2-3, with a tentative D call TRBD1 (6 bases). This CDR3 spans 15 amino acids. Trimming cost V 7 bases and J 1 base, with 15 bases left between them. The germline gives CDR1 SNHLY, CDR2 FYNNEI. This chain's CDR3 is CASTPGQLRTDTQYF. The CDR3 DNA sequence: TGTGCCAGCACCCCTGGACAGCTCCGCACAGATACGCAGTATTTT.

This clone was counted a few times. This sequence joins TRBV6-5 and TRBJ1-2, with 8 positions matching TRBD1. J lost 5 bases, V lost 0 bases, and 5 bases had no gene match. Germline V gene data show CDR1 as MNHEY and CDR2 as SVGAGI. This CDR3 is 15 amino acids long. The CDR3 loop reads CASSYSAGGLYGYTF. The CDR3 coding sequence is TGTGCCAGCAGTTACTCCGCAGGGGGCTTATATGGCTACACCTTC.

The chain is built from TRBV6-1 and TRBJ1-2; a weak D match, TRBD1 (5 bases). The CDR3 covers 13 residues. Germline lookup yields CDR1 MNHNS and CDR2 SASEGT. Trimming shortened V by 1 base and J by 4 bases, and 7 bases separated the two germline ends. CDR3 in DNA: TGTGCCAGCAGTGAAGTGGGGACCTATGGCTACACCTTC. Protein sequence: CASSEVGTYGYTF.

A few counts support this clone. The rearrangement links TRBV12-5 to TRBJ1-2; D gene ambiguous. Between the trimmed V and J ends, which lost 6 bases and 2 bases, there was a span of 10 bases. The CDR3 contains 13 residues. CDR1 is LGHNT and CDR2 is FRNRAP in the germline V gene. CDR3 loop: CASGQDSNYGYTF. Here the CDR3 DNA reads TGTGCTAGTGGCCAGGACTCAAACTATGGCTACACCTTC.

CDR3 in DNA: TGTGCCAGCAGTTATGGACTTAGCTCCTACAATGAGCAGTTCTTC. It encodes CASSYGLSSYNEQFF. This chain uses TRBV6-6 with TRBJ2-1, with D maybe TRBD2 (5 bases). V lost 3 bases and J lost 0, with 9 bases in between. The CDR3 loop spans 15 amino acids. Germline V gives CDR1 MNHNY, CDR2 SVGAGI (reference sequence).

V is TRBV10-3 and J is TRBJ1-1, with D perhaps TRBD1 (6 bases). Germline V lookup: CDR1 ENHRY, CDR2 SYGVKD. The length of the CDR3 is 14 residues. The V end was cut by 2 bases, the J end by 4 bases, with 11 bases between. The CDR3 here is CAISETGLSTEAFF. DNA for the CDR3: TGTGCCATCAGTGAGACAGGGCTGTCCACTGAAGCTTTCTTT.